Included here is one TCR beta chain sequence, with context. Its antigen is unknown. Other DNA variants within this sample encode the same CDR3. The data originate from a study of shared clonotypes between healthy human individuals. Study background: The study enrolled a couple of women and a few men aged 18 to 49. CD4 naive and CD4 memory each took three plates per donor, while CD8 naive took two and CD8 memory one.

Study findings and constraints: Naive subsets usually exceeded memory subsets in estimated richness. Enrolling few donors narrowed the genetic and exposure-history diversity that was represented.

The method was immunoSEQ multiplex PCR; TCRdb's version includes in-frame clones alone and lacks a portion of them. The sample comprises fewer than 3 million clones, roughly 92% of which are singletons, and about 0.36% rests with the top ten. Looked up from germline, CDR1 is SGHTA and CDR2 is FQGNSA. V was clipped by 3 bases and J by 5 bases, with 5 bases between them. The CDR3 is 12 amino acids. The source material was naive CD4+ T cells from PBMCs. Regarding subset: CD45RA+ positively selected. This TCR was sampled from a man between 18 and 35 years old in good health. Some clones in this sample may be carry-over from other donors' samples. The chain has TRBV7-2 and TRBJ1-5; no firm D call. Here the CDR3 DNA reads TGTGCCAGCAGCTTCGGCGATCAGCCCCAGCATTTT. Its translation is CASSFGDQPQHF.